A single sample is the source of the 15 T cell receptor beta chains below, sequenced in a study of CD8+ T cells in alopecia areata. TCR sequencing used cDNA made by reverse transcription of extracted RNA. Here immunoSEQ multiplex PCR was the method, and the copy in TCRdb shows in-frame clones only, minus some. The table lists approximately 150,000 clones, over 70% of them singletons. The sample in question was CD8+ T cells sorted from blood, obtained at week 0. All receptors come from a human donor with alopecia areata.

The rearrangement joins TRBV29-1 to TRBJ2-3; no definite D call. The CDR3 has 13 residues. Germline lookup yields CDR1 SQVTM and CDR2 ANQGSEA. The V and J ends lost 3 bases and 0 bases respectively, with 7 bases between them. CDR3 nucleotides: TGCAGCGTTGAGGGCAGTAGCACAGATACGCAGTATTTT. It encodes CSVEGSSTDTQYF.

The chain is built from TRBV2 and TRBJ1-1; maybe TRBD1 (6 bases). The CDR3 loop spans 11 amino acids. CDR1 SNHLY and CDR2 FYNNEI come from the germline V gene. The germline V and J ends were trimmed by 8 bases and 8 bases, with 12 bases remaining between them. The CDR3 DNA reads TGTGCCAGCTTGCCGGGACACGAAGCTTTCTTT. It translates to CASLPGHEAFF.

The rearrangement links TRBV18 to TRBJ1-1; D is possibly TRBD1 (5 bases). This CDR3 has 14 residues. Germline V gene data show CDR1 as KGHSH and CDR2 as LQKENI. V dropped 2 bases and J dropped 1 base, with 8 bases sitting between them. CDR3 nucleotides: TGTGCCAGCTCACCAGGGGGGACGAACACTGAAGCTTTCTTT. Translated: CASSPGGTNTEAFF.

The V call is TRBV6-5, the J call TRBJ1-5; D unclear. CDR1 and CDR2 (germline): MNHEY, SVGAGI. The V end was cut by 5 bases, the J end by 1 base, with 9 bases between. The CDR3 runs to 14 residues. This CDR3 reads CASSEGISNQPQHF. Here the CDR3 DNA reads TGTGCCAGCAGTGAGGGTATCAGCAATCAGCCCCAGCATTTT.

V and J are TRBV5-1 and TRBJ2-3; 8 bases align to TRBD2. Per the germline V gene, CDR1 is SGHRS and CDR2 is YFSETQ. The trim removed 4 bases at V and 1 base at J, leaving 8 bases unmatched. This CDR3 has 16 residues. As DNA, the CDR3 is TGCGCCAGCAGCCTTGCTGCGCGGGAGGGCACAGATACGCAGTATTTT. Its translation: CASSLAAREGTDTQYF.

This chain connects TRBV29-1 to TRBJ2-7; TRBD1 matches at 8 bases. CDR1 and CDR2 from the germline V gene are SQVTM and ANQGSEA. With V trimmed by 1 base and J by 6 bases, 2 bases remained unmatched. This CDR3 is 12 amino acids long. The CDR3: CSVEGDRGEQYF. The CDR3, as DNA: TGCAGCGTTGAAGGTGACAGGGGCGAGCAGTACTTC.

This sequence joins TRBV25-1 and TRBJ2-7; D is perhaps TRBD2 (5 bases). The V end lost 4 bases, the J end lost 5 bases, and 6 bases lay between the germline ends. The CDR3 has 11 amino acids. Germline V CDR1 and CDR2: MGHDK, SYGVNS. The CDR3 nucleotides are TGTGCCAGCAGTGTCGGGGACGAGCAGTACTTC. It encodes CASSVGDEQYF.

This chain joins TRBV7-2 and TRBJ2-5, with 14 bases identical to TRBD2. The CDR3 is 19 amino acids. V lost 3 bases to trimming and J lost 2 bases; unmatched junction nucleotides: 11. The germline V gene has CDR1 SGHTA and CDR2 FQGNSA. Here the CDR3 DNA reads TGTGCCAGCAGCTTCCCCGGACTAGCGGGAGGCCCCCGGCAAGAGACCCAGTACTTC. This encodes CASSFPGLAGGPRQETQYF. Drawing the rest from reference TRBV7-2 and TRBJ2-5, the complete variable domain is GAGVSQSPSNKVTEKGKDVELRCDPISGHTALYWYRQSLGQGLEFLIYFQGNSAPDKSGLPSDRFSAERTGGSVSTLTIQRTQQEDSAVYLCASSFPGLAGGPRQETQYFGPGTRLLVL.

The rearrangement joins TRBV29-1 to TRBJ2-7; D may be TRBD2 (5 bases). The CDR3 is 12 residues long. The V gene lost 7 bases and the J gene lost 4 bases, with 14 bases spanning the gap. CDR1 and CDR2 (germline): SQVTM, ANQGSEA. The CDR3 coding sequence is TGCAGCGGTCTACACAGAGGGTACGAGCAGTACTTC. Amino acid sequence: CSGLHRGYEQYF.

This rearrangement joins TRBV19 to TRBJ2-5; TRBD1 agrees at 9 bases. Germline loops: CDR1 LNHDA, CDR2 SQIVND (reference sequence). The CDR3 is 15 residues long. The trim removed 3 bases at V and 4 bases at J, leaving 6 bases unmatched. The CDR3 is CASSIDRGFGETQYF. DNA for the CDR3: TGTGCCAGTAGTATCGACAGGGGGTTTGGAGAGACCCAGTACTTC.

This sequence joins TRBV7-9 and TRBJ2-7, with 7 bases matching TRBD1. CDR3 length equals 14 residues. V gave up 4 bases and J gave up 2 bases; unmatched junction bases: 5. Per the germline V gene, CDR1 is SEHNR and CDR2 is FQNEAQ (reference sequence). CDR3 sequence reads: CASSSPGTAYEQYF. The CDR3 DNA follows: TGTGCCAGCAGCTCTCCTGGGACAGCCTACGAGCAGTACTTC.

The gene calls are TRBV25-1 and TRBJ2-1, with D uncertain. This CDR3 has 13 residues. V was cut by 1 base and J by 5 bases, with 6 bases left in between. Looked up from germline, CDR1 is MGHDK and CDR2 is SYGVNS. Here the CDR3 reads CASSESVNNEQFF. The CDR3 bases are TGTGCCAGCAGTGAATCAGTGAACAATGAGCAGTTCTTC.

The rearrangement links TRBV4-1 to TRBJ1-1, with D perhaps matching TRBD1 (5 bases). The germline V gene encodes CDR1 MGHRA and CDR2 YSYEKL. Trimming left V 5 bases short and J 2 bases short, with 15 bases between. The CDR3 runs 15 residues. CDR3 in DNA: TGCGCCAGCAGCACCAGGGATGTGGAAAACACTGAAGCTTTCTTT. It codes for CASSTRDVENTEAFF.

The rearrangement links TRBV6-1 to TRBJ2-1; 9 bases fit TRBD2. The CDR3 loop spans 14 amino acids. The germline V gene encodes CDR1 MNHNS and CDR2 SASEGT. V was clipped by 7 bases and J by 4 bases; unmatched bases: 5. The CDR3 bases are TGTGCCAGCATTCTTCTAGCGGGGTACAATGAGCAGTTCTTC. Protein sequence: CASILLAGYNEQFF.

This clone was seen a single time. The chain carries TRBV11-2 and TRBJ1-1, with D uncertain. V was shortened by 0 bases and J by 7 bases, with 3 bases between the two germline ends. The CDR3 has 11 residues. From germline, CDR1 is SGHAT and CDR2 FQNNGV. CDR3 sequence (DNA): TGTGCCAGCAGCTTAGATGTTGAAGCTTTCTTT. It codes for CASSLDVEAFF.